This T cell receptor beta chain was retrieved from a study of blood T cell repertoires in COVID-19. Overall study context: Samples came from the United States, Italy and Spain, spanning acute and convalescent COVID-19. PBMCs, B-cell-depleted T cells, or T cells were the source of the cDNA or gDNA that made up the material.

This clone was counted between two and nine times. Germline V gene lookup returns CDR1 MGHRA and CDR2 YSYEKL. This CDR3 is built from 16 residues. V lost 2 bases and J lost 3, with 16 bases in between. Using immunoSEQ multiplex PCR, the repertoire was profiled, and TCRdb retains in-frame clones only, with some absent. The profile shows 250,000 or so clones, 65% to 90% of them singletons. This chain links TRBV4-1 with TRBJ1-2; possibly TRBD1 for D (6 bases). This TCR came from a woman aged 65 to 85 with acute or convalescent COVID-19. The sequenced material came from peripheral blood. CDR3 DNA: TGCGCCAGCAGCCAACCTGACAGGCTTTTGGACTATGGCTACACCTTC. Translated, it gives CASSQPDRLLDYGYTF.